This TCR beta chain was retrieved from a study of cytotoxic CD8 clonotypes in ibrutinib-treated CLL. Turning to the study itself: Partial responders around 24, complete 2; around twelve progressed and some 14 stayed in remission by median about 6 years. Study results and limitations: Clonality at baseline surpassed age-matched healthy donors and tracked circulating CD8+ T-cell counts.

Assay used: immunoSEQ multiplex PCR; TCRdb lists only in-frame clones, some missing. The sample contains about 50,000 clones, more than 55% of which appear only once. From germline, CDR1 is SGHRS and CDR2 YFSETQ. The CDR3 has 15 amino acids. Trimming pared 0 bases from V and 5 bases from J, leaving 12 bases between. With regard to this clone: Antigen: not known.

The TCR was taken from a human donor with chronic lymphocytic leukemia. The chain has TRBV5-1 and TRBJ2-1; perhaps TRBD1 as D (7 bases). The sample here was PBMCs, taken after 24 months of ibrutinib treatment. The CDR3 nucleotides are TGCGCCAGCAGCTTGGCCCAGGGGGGCCACAATGAGCAGTTCTTC. Encoded protein: CASSLAQGGHNEQFF.